This T cell receptor beta chain was captured in a study of tumor-infiltrating lymphocytes in oesophageal squamous cell carcinoma. 17 amino acids form the CDR3, both terminal residues included. TCRdb used MiXCR to reprocess the PCR reads, holding one entry per CDR3 protein. Of nearly 11,000 distinct CDR3 sequences in the sample, roughly half were seen once. This clonotype qualifies as medium-sized. No conserved phenylalanine or tryptophan ends this CDR3, so it is likely a read error. It is unclear where the CDR3 begins or ends on the DNA, so no DNA is shown, and the CDR3 is as TCRdb lists it. Sequencing was done on a sample of esophageal tumor tissue. The sequence was collected from a female donor with esophageal squamous cell carcinoma. The rearrangement joins TRBV12-3 or TRBV12-4 to TRBJ2-7; the D call TRBD1 from the table was never checked on the DNA. CDR3 in amino acids: CASSLKGRGDYGYTFGS.